This is a list of T cell receptor beta chains from one sample in a study of a mutant IDH1 vaccine in newly diagnosed glioma. The antigens these receptors bind are not known. Generated by immunoSEQ multiplex PCR, the TCRdb table keeps only in-frame clones and is missing some. The sample carries around 62,000 clones, 75% to 90% recorded once. This specimen consisted of PBMCs, obtained from a glioma patient whose treatment included an IDH1 peptide vaccine. The receptors were sampled from a man aged 35 to 55 with glioma. Both conserved end residues are part of each CDR3. The order of the fields is V gene, J gene, D gene, CDR3 DNA, CDR3 protein. The D gene is left open where the match is weak.

TRBV10-2,TRBJ1-1,-,TGCGCCAGCGGCAAATATTACACTGAAGCTTTCTTT,CASGKYYTEAFF
TRBV5-1,TRBJ1-1,-,TGCGCCAGCAGCCCGCAGACTTCTTCGAACACTGAAGCTTTCTTT,CASSPQTSSNTEAFF
TRBV28,TRBJ2-1,TRBD2,TGTGCCAGCAGGGGCCATAGGGGTCGAGCGGGAGTGGTTGAGCAGTTCTTC,CASRGHRGRAGVVEQFF
TRBV10-3,TRBJ1-5,TRBD1,TGTGCCATCAGTTCGACAGGGAGGGATCAGCCCCAGCATTTT,CAISSTGRDQPQHF
TRBV9,TRBJ2-1,TRBD2,TGTGCCAGCAGCGTAGGGACTAGCGGCTACAATGAGCAGTTCTTC,CASSVGTSGYNEQFF
TRBV4-1,TRBJ2-5,TRBD2,TGCGCCAGCAGCCAAGGTTGGGCAGCGGGAGGGGGTTCGTCGCAGACCCAGTACTTC,CASSQGWAAGGGSSQTQYF
TRBV7-9,TRBJ2-3,-,TGTGCCAGCAGCTTAGACCTGGGGGGTTTCGATACGCAGTATTTT,CASSLDLGGFDTQYF
TRBV15,TRBJ2-2,-,TGTGCCACCAAAACCGGAGGGTGGGACACCGGGGAGCTGTTTTTT,CATKTGGWDTGELFF
TRBV6-4,TRBJ1-2,-,TGTGCCAGCAGTGACGGACGTTTGGGGCTCTACACCTTC,CASSDGRLGLYTF
TRBV2,TRBJ1-3,TRBD1,TGTGCCAGCTACAGGGGATCTGGAAACACCATATATTTT,CASYRGSGNTIYF
TRBV28,TRBJ2-5,TRBD2,TGTGCCAGCAGTTGGGCAGAGCGGGAGCGGGAGACCCAGTACTTC,CASSWAERERETQYF
TRBV9,TRBJ2-1,TRBD2,TGTGCCAGCAGCGCCGGGACTAGTTTGTTTGAGCAGTTCTTC,CASSAGTSLFEQFF
TRBV6-5,TRBJ2-3,-,TGTGCCAGCAAAGGGACGAAGAGCTCCCCAGATACGCAGTATTTT,CASKGTKSSPDTQYF
TRBV6-1,TRBJ2-7,TRBD1,TGTGCCAGCAGTGCCTCCGGGACAGGGGTCTCCTACGAGCAGTACTTC,CASSASGTGVSYEQYF
TRBV29-1,TRBJ1-1,TRBD1,TGCAGCGTTCACGGACAGGGAGGGACTGAAGCTTTCTTT,CSVHGQGGTEAFF